These 21 T cell receptor beta chains came from one sample sequenced in a study of blood T cells in healthy people across ages. The second PCR ran about 6 to 11 cycles with a sample-barcoded 5' primer and J-beta primers. TCRdb used MiXCR to reprocess the 5' RACE reads, holding one entry per CDR3 protein. This sample has approximately 820,000 distinct CDR3 sequences, with around 43% found just once. Sequencing was carried out using blood. Receptors originate from a man between 60 and 75 years old in good health.

The gene calls are TRBV5-5 and TRBJ2-5; 11 bases are shared with TRBD1. Germline V gene data show CDR1 as SGHKS and CDR2 as YYEKEE (reference sequence). Trimming took 4 bases from V and 5 from J; bases not matched to a gene: 13. The CDR3 is made up of 17 amino acids. CDR3 in DNA: TGTGCCAGCAGCCGGACGGGACAGGGGGTATTTGGGGAGACCCAGTACTTC. This encodes CASSRTGQGVFGETQYF.

The table lists this clonotype with many counts. The chain's CDR3 is CASRSLRYEQFF. The CDR3 bases are TGTGCCAGCAGATCCCTTAGATATGAGCAGTTCTTC. The chain is built from TRBV6-5 and TRBJ2-1; no reliable D call. V shed 6 bases and J shed 8 bases, with 11 bases lying between them. The CDR3 sequence is 12 residues long. Germline V CDR1 and CDR2: MNHEY, SVGAGI.

This clonotype was recorded a few times. The rearrangement uses TRBV9 and TRBJ2-3; 14 positions agree with TRBD2. CDR3 size: 18 residues. Trimming took 3 bases from V and 2 from J; bases not matched to a gene: 8. The germline gives CDR1 SGDLS, CDR2 YYNGEE. CDR3 sequence: CASSAGLAGGGYTDTQYF. Here the CDR3 DNA reads TGTGCCAGCAGCGCCGGACTAGCGGGGGGTGGCTACACAGATACGCAGTATTTT.

This chain connects TRBV29-1 to TRBJ1-1; 10 positions agree with TRBD1. After removal of 6 bases from V and 3 bases from J, the junction contained 4 bases not matched to a gene. The length of the CDR3 is 13 residues. Germline CDR1 reads SQVTM; CDR2 reads ANQGSEA. CDR3 sequence reads: CSVGTGEDTEAFF. The DNA of the CDR3 is TGCAGCGTAGGGACAGGGGAAGACACTGAAGCTTTCTTT.

The chain links TRBV6-1 to TRBJ1-2; 7 bases align to TRBD1. Looked up from germline, CDR1 is MNHNS and CDR2 is SASEGT. This CDR3 has 18 residues. Trimming took 4 bases from V and 4 from J; bases not matched to a gene: 18. CDR3 bases: TGTGCCAGCAGTGTCGACTCTTGGACCCTCCGGGACAGCTATGGCTACACCTTC. This encodes CASSVDSWTLRDSYGYTF.

The genes are TRBV4-3 and TRBJ2-1; 9 bases map to TRBD2. TRBJ2-7 explains the end of the DNA better; the J call may be wrong. The CDR3 is made up of 18 amino acids. The V gene's germline CDR1 is LGHNA and CDR2 YSLEER. The CDR3 spells CASSQGSGGPSSYNEQYF. The CDR3 nucleotides are TGCGCCAGCAGCCAGGGTAGCGGGGGACCGAGCTCCTACAATGAGCAGTACTTC.

The chain recombines TRBV10-3 with TRBJ2-3, with 7 bases identical to TRBD1. Germline CDR1 and CDR2: ENHRY and SYGVKD. This CDR3 comprises 12 residues. With V trimmed by 9 bases and J by 4 bases, 4 bases remained unmatched. The CDR3 nucleotides read TGTGCCATAGGGGGCAACGCAGATACGCAGTATTTT. This codes for CAIGGNADTQYF.

The chain combines TRBV6-1 with TRBJ2-3; 7 nucleotides line up with TRBD2. The V gene's germline CDR1 is MNHNS and CDR2 SASEGT. The CDR3 has 15 amino acids. V was pared by 6 bases and J by 2 bases, with 8 bases of the junction left unmatched. The CDR3 loop is CASRFTGTITDTQYF. For the CDR3, the DNA is TGTGCCAGCAGGTTTACCGGGACTATCACAGATACGCAGTATTTT.

As for this clonotype: It may be a read error: a sequence one base away is much more abundant. The chain uses TRBV12-3 or TRBV12-4 and TRBJ2-5; 10 bases fit TRBD2. J gave up 11 bases and V 0 bases, and 9 bases lay outside the gene matches. The CDR3 has 15 amino acids. The CDR3 loop is CASSLASGGRNEQYF. The CDR3, as DNA: TGTGCCAGCAGTTTAGCTAGCGGGGGGAGGAATGAGCAGTACTTC.

This clonotype was found a few times. V gene TRBV29-1 combines with J gene TRBJ1-2; D is unclear. CDR3 size: 14 residues. CDR1 is SQVTM, CDR2 ANQGSEA, per germline. V lost 2 bases to trimming and J lost 6 bases, with 16 bases between them. The CDR3, as DNA: TGCAGCGTTGAACCCACGGGAGGGAGAGATGGCTACACCTTC. Protein: CSVEPTGGRDGYTF. Full variable domain (missing parts from reference TRBV29-1 and TRBJ1-2): SAVISQKPSRDICQRGTSLTIQCQVDSQVTMMFWYRQQPGQSLTLIATANQGSEATYESGFVIDKFPISRPNLTFSTLTVSNMSPEDSSIYLCSVEPTGGRDGYTFGSGTRLTVV.

This clonotype has a handful of counts. The CDR3 is CASSSDSFNNEQFF. CDR3 bases: TGTGCCAGCAGTTCGGACAGTTTCAACAATGAGCAGTTCTTC. The V gene is TRBV28, the J gene TRBJ2-1; D is perhaps TRBD1 (6 bases). The length of the CDR3 is 14 residues. The V end was cut by 4 bases, the J end by 5 bases, with 12 bases between. Per the germline V gene, CDR1 is MDHEN and CDR2 is SYDVKM.

This clonotype has only a few counts. The V gene is TRBV6-2 or TRBV6-3, the J gene TRBJ1-1, with TRBD1 matching 7 bases. Trimming cost V 6 bases and J 5 bases; bases outside gene matches: 9. The CDR3 length is 14 residues. Germline V gene data show CDR1 as MNHEY and CDR2 as SVGEGT. CDR3 in amino acids: CASRPNPGQTEAFF. CDR3 DNA: TGTGCCAGCAGGCCTAACCCGGGACAGACTGAAGCTTTCTTT.

The rearrangement uses TRBV7-2 and TRBJ1-4, with TRBD1 identical over 7 bases. The CDR3 length is 14 residues. Losses at the gene ends were 5 bases for V and 3 bases for J; bases not matched to a gene: 3. Germline V gives CDR1 SGHTA, CDR2 FQGNSA. The CDR3 sequence is CASSQTGANEKLFF. DNA of the CDR3: TGTGCCAGCAGCCAAACAGGGGCTAATGAAAAACTGTTTTTT. Full variable domain (missing parts from reference TRBV7-2 and TRBJ1-4): GAGVSQSPSNKVTEKGKDVELRCDPISGHTALYWYRQSLGQGLEFLIYFQGNSAPDKSGLPSDRFSAERTGGSVSTLTIQRTQQEDSAVYLCASSQTGANEKLFFGSGTQLSVL.

The genes are TRBV20-1 and TRBJ2-3; D remains ambiguous. Germline V gene data show CDR1 as DFQATT and CDR2 as SNEGSKA (reference sequence). Trimming cost V 1 base and J 4 bases, with 3 bases left between them. The CDR3 has 11 amino acids. Here the CDR3 DNA reads TGCAGTGCTAGAGCTGCAGATACGCAGTATTTT. Amino acids: CSARAADTQYF.

V usage is TRBV7-6 and J usage is TRBJ2-3; D is possibly TRBD1 (5 bases). The CDR3 consists of 14 residues. Trimming took off 1 base at V and 10 bases at J, with 15 bases between the two ends. Germline lookup yields CDR1 SGHVS and CDR2 FNYEAQ. The CDR3 DNA follows: TGTGCCAGCAGCTTAGTAAGAGACAGCCCTCCGCAGTATTTT. It is translated as CASSLVRDSPPQYF.

This clonotype was observed a handful of times. The chain has TRBV4-1 and TRBJ2-5; 10 nucleotides line up with TRBD1. Germline V lookup: CDR1 MGHRA, CDR2 YSYEKL. CDR3 size: 15 residues. Unmatched junction bases numbered 4, after V lost 3 bases and J lost 3 bases. The DNA of the CDR3 is TGCGCCAGCAGCCAGGAGACAGGGGGCGAAGAGACCCAGTACTTC. Encoded protein: CASSQETGGEETQYF.

This chain uses TRBV7-9 with TRBJ2-3; D gene unclear. Trimming shortened V by 5 bases and J by 7 bases, and 10 bases separated the two germline ends. The CDR3 is made up of 12 amino acids. Germline V gene lookup returns CDR1 SEHNR and CDR2 FQNEAQ (reference sequence). The CDR3 coding sequence is TGTGCCAGCAGCCCCCGACGCCATACGCAGTATTTT. It specifies CASSPRRHTQYF.

The chain has TRBV6-2 or TRBV6-3 and TRBJ2-7, with D possibly being TRBD1 (6 bases). From germline, CDR1 is MNHEY and CDR2 SVGEGT. Trimming left V 6 bases short and J 2 bases short, with 20 bases between. The CDR3 is made up of 16 amino acids. CDR3 residues: CASRDAPGQLPYEQYF. The CDR3 region has the DNA TGTGCCAGCAGAGACGCCCCGGGACAATTGCCCTACGAGCAGTACTTC.

The table lists this clonotype with a count of one. Relative to the germline gene, one junction end is altered; a read error may explain this. The chain joins TRBV9 to TRBJ2-6; TRBD1 might be the D (5 bases). Germline assignment: CDR1 SGDLS and CDR2 YYNGEE. The CDR3 spans 15 residues. CDR3 in DNA: TGTGCCAGCAGCGTAGCTGGGGTTGGGGCCAACGCCCTGACTTTC. It encodes CASSVAGVGANALTF.

This chain uses TRBV6-5 with TRBJ1-1, with D hard to call. CDR1 is MNHEY and CDR2 is SVGAGI in the germline V gene. V was cut by 0 bases and J by 0 bases, with 8 bases left in between. CDR3 length equals 15 residues. The CDR3: CASSYSVAMNTEAFF. In DNA form, the CDR3 reads TGTGCCAGCAGTTACTCGGTGGCCATGAACACTGAAGCTTTCTTT.

On this clonotype itself: This may arise from a read error, as a much more abundant clone is one base away. The V and J genes are TRBV28 and TRBJ2-7, with 11 bases identical to TRBD2. CDR1 and CDR2 from the germline V gene are MDHEN and SYDVKM. The V segment lost 5 bases and the J segment 4 bases; nucleotides outside the gene matches: 10. There are 16 residues in the CDR3. The CDR3 region has the DNA TGTGCCAGCAGTCCCTCCCCTAGCGGGGGGAGATACGAGCAGTACTTC. Encoded protein: CASSPSPSGGRYEQYF. Looking up the rest from reference TRBV28 and TRBJ2-7 gives the full variable domain: DVKVTQSSRYLVKRTGEKVFLECVQDMDHENMFWYRQDPGLGLRLIYFSYDVKMKEKGDIPEGYSVSREKKERFSLILESASTNQTSMYLCASSPSPSGGRYEQYFGPGTRLTVT.